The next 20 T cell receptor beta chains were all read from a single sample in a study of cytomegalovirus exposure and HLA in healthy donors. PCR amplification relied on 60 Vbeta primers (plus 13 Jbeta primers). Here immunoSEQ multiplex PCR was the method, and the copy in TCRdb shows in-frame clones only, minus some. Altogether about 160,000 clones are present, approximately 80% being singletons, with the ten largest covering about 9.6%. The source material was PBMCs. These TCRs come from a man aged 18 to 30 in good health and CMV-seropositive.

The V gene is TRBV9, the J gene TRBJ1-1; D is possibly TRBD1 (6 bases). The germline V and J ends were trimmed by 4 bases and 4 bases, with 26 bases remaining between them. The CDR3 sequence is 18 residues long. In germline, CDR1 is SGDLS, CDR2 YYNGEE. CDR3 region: CASSFSGTLPQWGTEAFF. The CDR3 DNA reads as TGTGCCAGCAGCTTCTCCGGGACACTACCCCAATGGGGCACTGAAGCTTTCTTT. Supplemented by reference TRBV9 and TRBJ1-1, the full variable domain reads DSGVTQTPKHLITATGQRVTLRCSPRSGDLSVYWYQQSLDQGLQFLIQYYNGEERAKGNILERFSAQQFPDLHSELNLSSLELGDSALYFCASSFSGTLPQWGTEAFFGQGTRLTVV.

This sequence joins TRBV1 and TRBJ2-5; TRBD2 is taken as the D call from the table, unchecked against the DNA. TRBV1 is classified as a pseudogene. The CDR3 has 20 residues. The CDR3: CTSSQDIRGLAPLGGETQYF. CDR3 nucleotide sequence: TGCACCAGCAGCCAAGATATAAGGGGACTAGCGCCGTTGGGGGGAGAGACCCAGTACTTC.

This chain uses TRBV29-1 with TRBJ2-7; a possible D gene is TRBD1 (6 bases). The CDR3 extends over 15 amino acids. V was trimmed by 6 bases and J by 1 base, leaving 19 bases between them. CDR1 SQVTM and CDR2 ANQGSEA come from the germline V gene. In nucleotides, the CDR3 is TGCAGCGTCGATCACGCAGGGGTTACATCCTACGAGCAGTACTTC. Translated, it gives CSVDHAGVTSYEQYF.

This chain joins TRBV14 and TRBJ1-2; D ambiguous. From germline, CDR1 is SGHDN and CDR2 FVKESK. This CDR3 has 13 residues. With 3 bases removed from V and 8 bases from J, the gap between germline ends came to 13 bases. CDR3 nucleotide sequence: TGTGCCAGCAGCCACACAACGAGGTACGGCTACACCTTC. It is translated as CASSHTTRYGYTF.

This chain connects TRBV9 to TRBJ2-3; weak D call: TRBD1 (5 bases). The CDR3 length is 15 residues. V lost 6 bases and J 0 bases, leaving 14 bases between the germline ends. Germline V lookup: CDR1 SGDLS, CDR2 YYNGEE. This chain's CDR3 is CASTAQGISTDTQYF. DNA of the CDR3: TGTGCCAGCACCGCGCAGGGAATAAGCACAGATACGCAGTATTTT.

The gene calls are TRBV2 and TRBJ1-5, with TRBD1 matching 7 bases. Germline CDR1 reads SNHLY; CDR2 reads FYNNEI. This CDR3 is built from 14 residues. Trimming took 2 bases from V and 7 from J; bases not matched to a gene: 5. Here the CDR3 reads CASSERDRRQPQHF. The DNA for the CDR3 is TGTGCCAGCAGTGAAAGGGACAGAAGGCAGCCCCAGCATTTT.

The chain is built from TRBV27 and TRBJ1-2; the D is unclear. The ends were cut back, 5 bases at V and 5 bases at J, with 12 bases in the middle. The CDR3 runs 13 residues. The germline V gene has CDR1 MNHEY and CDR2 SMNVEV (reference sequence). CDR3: CASSLGRGYGYTF. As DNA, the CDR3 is TGTGCCAGCAGTCTGGGTCGCGGGTATGGCTACACCTTC.

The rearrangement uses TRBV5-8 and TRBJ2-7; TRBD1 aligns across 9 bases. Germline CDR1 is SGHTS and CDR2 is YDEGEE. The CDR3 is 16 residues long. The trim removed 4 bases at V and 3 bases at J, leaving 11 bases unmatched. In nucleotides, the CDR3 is TGTGCCAGCAGCACCGGGACAGGGTTTATTTTCTACGAGCAGTACTTC. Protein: CASSTGTGFIFYEQYF.

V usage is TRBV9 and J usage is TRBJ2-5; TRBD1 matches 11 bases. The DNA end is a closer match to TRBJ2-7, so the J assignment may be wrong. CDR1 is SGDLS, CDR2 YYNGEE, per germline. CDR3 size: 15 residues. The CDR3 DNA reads TGTGCCAGCAGTAGGTCCGGGACAGGGGGATACGAGCAGTACTTC. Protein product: CASSRSGTGGYEQYF.

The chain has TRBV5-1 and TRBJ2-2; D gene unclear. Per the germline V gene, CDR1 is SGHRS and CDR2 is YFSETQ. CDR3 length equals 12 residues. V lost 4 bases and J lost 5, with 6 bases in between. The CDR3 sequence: CASSPETGELFF. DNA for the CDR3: TGCGCCAGCAGCCCCGAGACCGGGGAGCTGTTTTTT.

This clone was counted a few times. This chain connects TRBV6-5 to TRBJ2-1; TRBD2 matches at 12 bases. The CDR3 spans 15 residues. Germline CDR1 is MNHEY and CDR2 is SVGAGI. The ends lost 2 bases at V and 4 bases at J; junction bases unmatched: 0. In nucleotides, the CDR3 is TGTGCCAGCAGTTACGGACTAGCGGGGTACAATGAGCAGTTCTTC. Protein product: CASSYGLAGYNEQFF.

The CDR3 DNA reads TGTGCCAGCAGTTATTCCGGGACAGGAGACACTGAAGCTTTCTTT. It specifies CASSYSGTGDTEAFF. V usage is TRBV6-5 and J usage is TRBJ1-1; 8 bases are a match to TRBD1. Germline loops: CDR1 MNHEY, CDR2 SVGAGI. V lost 3 bases and J lost 3; bases outside the gene matches: 6. The CDR3 is made up of 15 amino acids.

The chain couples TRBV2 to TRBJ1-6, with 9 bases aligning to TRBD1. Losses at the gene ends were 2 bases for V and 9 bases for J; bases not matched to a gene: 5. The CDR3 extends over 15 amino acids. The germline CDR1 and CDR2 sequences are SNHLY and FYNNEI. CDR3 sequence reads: CASSEPGQGGSPLHF. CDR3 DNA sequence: TGTGCCAGCAGTGAACCGGGACAGGGAGGTTCACCCCTCCACTTT.

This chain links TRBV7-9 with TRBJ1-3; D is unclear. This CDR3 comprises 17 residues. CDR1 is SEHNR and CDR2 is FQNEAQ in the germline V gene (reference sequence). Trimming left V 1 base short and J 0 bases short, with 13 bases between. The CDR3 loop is CASSLGSSTHSGNTIYF. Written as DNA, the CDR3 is TGTGCCAGCAGCTTAGGGTCGTCGACACACTCTGGAAACACCATATATTTT. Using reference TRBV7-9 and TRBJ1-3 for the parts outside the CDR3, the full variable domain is DTGVSQNPRHKITKRGQNVTFRCDPISEHNRLYWYRQTLGQGPEFLTYFQNEAQLEKSRLLSDRFSAERPKGSFSTLEIQRTEQGDSAMYLCASSLGSSTHSGNTIYFGEGSWLTVV.

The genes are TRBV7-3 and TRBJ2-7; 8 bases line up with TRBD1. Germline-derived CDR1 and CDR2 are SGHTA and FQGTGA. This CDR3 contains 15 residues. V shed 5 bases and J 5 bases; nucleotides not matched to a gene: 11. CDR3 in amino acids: CASSLEGAGGDEQYF. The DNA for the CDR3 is TGTGCCAGCAGCCTCGAAGGTGCAGGGGGCGACGAGCAGTACTTC.

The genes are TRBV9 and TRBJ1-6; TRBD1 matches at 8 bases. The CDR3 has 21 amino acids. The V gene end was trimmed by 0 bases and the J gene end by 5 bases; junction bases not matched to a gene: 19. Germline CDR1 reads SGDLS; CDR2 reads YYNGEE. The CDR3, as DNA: TGTGCCAGCAGCGTAGATGCAGGGGGCCCCCTCTATCTAGCGAATAATTCACCCCTCCACTTT. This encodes CASSVDAGGPLYLANNSPLHF.

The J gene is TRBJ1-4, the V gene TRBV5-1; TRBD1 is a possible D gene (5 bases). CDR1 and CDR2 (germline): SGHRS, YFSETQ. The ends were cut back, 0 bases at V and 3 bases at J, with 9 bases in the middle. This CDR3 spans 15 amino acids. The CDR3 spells CASSLETGANEKLFF. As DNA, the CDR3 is TGCGCCAGCAGCTTGGAAACGGGGGCTAATGAAAAACTGTTTTTT.

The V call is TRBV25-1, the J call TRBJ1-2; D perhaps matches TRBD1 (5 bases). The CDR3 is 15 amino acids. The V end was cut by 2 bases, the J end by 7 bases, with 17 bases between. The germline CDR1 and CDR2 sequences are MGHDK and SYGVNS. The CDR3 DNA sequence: TGTGCCAGCAGTGAACCCGTGGTAGGGGATGGTGGCTACACCTTC. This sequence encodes CASSEPVVGDGGYTF.

The CDR3 bases are TGTGCCAGCAGCCCACAGGGAACAGATACGCAGTATTTT. It yields the protein CASSPQGTDTQYF. The chain carries TRBV6-1 and TRBJ2-3, with a tentative D call TRBD1 (6 bases). The CDR3 runs to 13 residues. V was shortened by 6 bases and J by 3 bases, with 10 bases between the two germline ends. From germline, CDR1 is MNHNS and CDR2 SASEGT.

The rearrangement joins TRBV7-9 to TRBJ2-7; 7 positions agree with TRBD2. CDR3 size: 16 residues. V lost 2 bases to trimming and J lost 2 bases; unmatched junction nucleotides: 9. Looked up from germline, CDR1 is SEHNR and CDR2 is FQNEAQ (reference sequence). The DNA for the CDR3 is TGTGCCAGCAGCTTAACTACTGCGGGAGTTCCCTACGAGCAGTACTTC. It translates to CASSLTTAGVPYEQYF.